A single sample is the source of the 19 T cell receptor beta chains below, sequenced in a study of blood T cells in healthy people across ages. Sample-barcoded 5' priming and a J-beta primer mix drove a second PCR of about 7 to 12 cycles. TCRdb independently ran MiXCR on the 5' RACE reads; one entry per CDR3 protein. The sample has more than 700,000 distinct CDR3 sequences, roughly 53% seen once. The sample was blood. These receptors were obtained from a man at least 80 years old in good health.

The CDR3 sequence: CASSRDRVQTQYF. The CDR3 region has the DNA TGCGCCAGCAGCCGCGACAGGGTGCAGACCCAGTACTTC. This chain uses TRBV5-1 with TRBJ2-5; 7 nucleotides align to TRBD1. Trimming at V came to 4 bases and at J to 6 bases, leaving 6 bases not matched to a gene. This CDR3 is 13 amino acids long. The germline gives CDR1 SGHRS, CDR2 YFSETQ.

The chain joins TRBV27 to TRBJ2-3; 8 bases fit TRBD1. CDR3 length: 14 amino acids. V was clipped by 3 bases and J by 5 bases; unmatched bases: 4. Germline V CDR1 and CDR2: MNHEY, SMNVEV (reference sequence). The CDR3: CASSFRGREDTQYF. DNA of the CDR3: TGTGCCAGCAGTTTCAGGGGGCGCGAAGATACGCAGTATTTT.

The rearrangement links TRBV29-1 to TRBJ2-5; D is unclear. This CDR3 has 12 residues. V was trimmed by 4 bases and J by 5 bases, leaving 11 bases between them. Germline assignment: CDR1 SQVTM and CDR2 ANQGSEA. For the CDR3, the DNA is TGCAGCGTTGCCGAGACTGGTGAGACCCAGTACTTC. Translation gives CSVAETGETQYF.

This sequence joins TRBV10-2 and TRBJ2-7; 11 bases agree with TRBD2. The junction had 11 bases not matched to a gene; V was cut back by 7 bases and J by 0 bases. The CDR3 is made up of 17 amino acids. Germline CDR1 and CDR2: WSHSY and SAAADI. The CDR3 reads CASKGTSGLLLSYEQYF. The CDR3, as DNA: TGCGCCAGCAAGGGGACTAGCGGACTACTTCTCTCCTACGAGCAGTACTTC.

The chain joins TRBV13 to TRBJ2-1, with 8 nucleotides matching TRBD1. Germline lookup yields CDR1 PRHDT and CDR2 FYEKMQ (reference sequence). V shed 5 bases and J 4 bases; nucleotides not matched to a gene: 7. CDR3 length: 15 residues. CDR3 region: CASSLQGVNYNEQFF. The CDR3 DNA sequence: TGTGCCAGCAGCCTACAGGGGGTCAATTACAATGAGCAGTTCTTC.

The chain carries TRBV6-6 and TRBJ2-4, with 9 positions matching TRBD1. TRBJ2-7 explains the end of the DNA better; the J call may be wrong. This CDR3 is built from 15 residues. CDR1 is MNHNY and CDR2 is SVGAGI in the germline V gene (reference sequence). CDR3 residues: CASSATGGTFYEQYF. Here the CDR3 DNA reads TGTGCCAGCAGTGCGACAGGGGGTACTTTCTACGAGCAGTACTTC.

V is TRBV4-2 and J is TRBJ1-4, with 11 nucleotides matching TRBD1. This CDR3 comprises 17 residues. Losses at the gene ends were 3 bases for V and 7 bases for J; bases not matched to a gene: 10. Germline lookup yields CDR1 LGHNA and CDR2 YNFKEQ. The CDR3 DNA is TGTGCCAGCAGCCAGGGGGGACAGGGGGGGCTAGGTGAAAAACTGTTTTTT. This translates into CASSQGGQGGLGEKLFF.

This clonotype has a handful of counts. The chain recombines TRBV20-1 with TRBJ1-5; 9 bases are a match to TRBD1. The CDR3 spans 16 residues. Germline V gene sequence: CDR1 DFQATT, CDR2 SNEGSKA (reference sequence). Germline trimming cut 2 bases from V and 5 bases from J; bases unmatched to any gene: 10. CDR3 sequence (DNA): TGCAGTGCTAGACTGATGACAGGGGGTGCGTATCAGCCCCAGCATTTT. This gives the protein CSARLMTGGAYQPQHF.

The chain recombines TRBV20-1 with TRBJ1-5; D uncertain. This CDR3 spans 15 amino acids. Germline CDR1 and CDR2: DFQATT and SNEGSKA (reference sequence). The V end lost 0 bases, the J end lost 3 bases, and 12 bases lay between the germline ends. CDR3 DNA sequence: TGCAGTGCTAGAGACTACGGCAGCTTCAATCAGCCCCAGCATTTT. As protein: CSARDYGSFNQPQHF.

A few counts support this clonotype. The chain joins TRBV10-3 to TRBJ2-1, with 12 positions matching TRBD1. J lost 0 bases, V lost 0 bases, and 6 bases had no gene match. CDR1 and CDR2 from the germline V gene are ENHRY and SYGVKD. The CDR3 sequence is 19 residues long. The DNA of the CDR3 is TGTGCCATCAGTGAGTCGTGGGACAGGGGGCTCCTCTCCTACAATGAGCAGTTCTTC. Its protein product is CAISESWDRGLLSYNEQFF.

The table lists this clonotype with a few counts. The rearrangement joins TRBV9 to TRBJ2-1; maybe TRBD2 (6 bases). Trimming left V 0 bases short and J 4 bases short, with 11 bases between. Germline V gives CDR1 SGDLS, CDR2 YYNGEE. This CDR3 spans 15 amino acids. The DNA of the CDR3 is TGTGCCAGCAGCGTAGTAGCGGAGGGTTACAATGAGCAGTTCTTC. Translation: CASSVVAEGYNEQFF.

The chain combines TRBV28 with TRBJ2-1; no clear D gene. The V end was cut by 7 bases, the J end by 8 bases, with 15 bases between. CDR3 length: 13 amino acids. The germline V gene has CDR1 MDHEN and CDR2 SYDVKM. The CDR3, as DNA: TGTGCCAGCACCGAACTTTATGCGGATGAGCAGTTCTTC. Protein product: CASTELYADEQFF. Drawing the rest from reference TRBV28 and TRBJ2-1, the complete variable domain is DVKVTQSSRYLVKRTGEKVFLECVQDMDHENMFWYRQDPGLGLRLIYFSYDVKMKEKGDIPEGYSVSREKKERFSLILESASTNQTSMYLCASTELYADEQFFGPGTRLTVL.

This clonotype has just a few counts. The chain couples TRBV20-1 to TRBJ2-7; a possible D gene is TRBD2 (7 bases). This CDR3 is 12 amino acids long. Trimming stripped 6 bases from V and 7 bases from J, with 16 bases between. Looked up from germline, CDR1 is DFQATT and CDR2 is SNEGSKA (reference sequence). CDR3 amino acids: CSARSGGGEQYF. The CDR3 DNA reads as TGCAGTGCGAGATCGGGGGGCGGGGAGCAGTACTTC.

This chain connects TRBV7-9 to TRBJ1-5; D may be TRBD1 (5 bases). Germline loops: CDR1 SEHNR, CDR2 FQNEAQ (reference sequence). This CDR3 is built from 14 residues. The V end lost 5 bases, the J end lost 5 bases, and 13 bases lay between the germline ends. CDR3 protein: CASSTTGLHQPQHF. The DNA of the CDR3 is TGTGCCAGCAGCACCACAGGTCTGCATCAGCCCCAGCATTTT.

The chain joins TRBV4-2 to TRBJ2-1; tentatively, D is TRBD2 (6 bases). There are 15 residues in the CDR3. CDR1 and CDR2 (germline): LGHNA, YNFKEQ. Between the trimmed V and J ends, which lost 1 base and 8 bases, there was a span of 15 bases. The CDR3 spells CASSQVVGSWHEQFF. CDR3 nucleotide sequence: TGTGCCAGCAGCCAAGTAGTCGGGAGTTGGCATGAGCAGTTCTTC.

There are a few counts of this clonotype. This sequence joins TRBV20-1 and TRBJ1-5; no definite D call. V shed 2 bases and J shed 0 bases, with 8 bases lying between them. The CDR3 sequence is 14 residues long. CDR1 DFQATT and CDR2 SNEGSKA come from the germline V gene (reference sequence). CDR3 loop: CSARRRASNQPQHF. For the CDR3, the DNA is TGCAGTGCTAGACGGAGAGCTAGCAATCAGCCCCAGCATTTT.

This clonotype came up once. This chain uses TRBV27 with TRBJ2-1; D may be TRBD1 (6 bases). This CDR3 has 15 residues. The V and J ends lost 8 bases and 4 bases respectively, with 18 bases between them. Looked up from germline, CDR1 is MNHEY and CDR2 is SMNVEV (reference sequence). The CDR3 loop is CASCKGDPSYNEQFF. The DNA for the CDR3 is TGTGCCAGCTGTAAGGGGGATCCCTCATACAATGAGCAGTTCTTC.

The chain couples TRBV6-2 or TRBV6-3 to TRBJ2-1; 11 nucleotides line up with TRBD2. This CDR3 region has 15 residues. The germline V gene encodes CDR1 MNHEY and CDR2 SVGEGT. The trim removed 7 bases at V and 2 bases at J, leaving 4 bases unmatched. This CDR3 reads CASTRLAGPYNEQFF. CDR3 bases: TGTGCCAGCACCCGACTAGCGGGGCCCTACAATGAGCAGTTCTTC.

This clonotype was seen more than once but under ten times. The chain carries TRBV6-1 and TRBJ2-7; 7 bases agree with TRBD2. Germline V lookup: CDR1 MNHNS, CDR2 SASEGT. The CDR3 totals 14 residues. V lost 3 bases to trimming and J lost 1 base; unmatched junction nucleotides: 3. The CDR3 region has the DNA TGTGCCAGCAGTGAGTGGGAGGGGTCCTACGAGCAGTACTTC. Protein sequence: CASSEWEGSYEQYF.